Following are 30 T cell receptor beta chains from one sample sequenced in a study of CD8+ T cells in alopecia areata. After isolation, RNA underwent reverse transcription to generate cDNA as the sequencing template. Assay: immunoSEQ multiplex PCR; the TCRdb copy retains only in-frame clones and omits some. The table shows 140,000 to 150,000 clones, with approximately 45% occurring only once. The material sequenced was CD4+ T cells sorted from blood. These receptors all come from a human donor with alopecia areata.

J is TRBJ2-1 and V is TRBV6-5; D call uncertain. In germline, CDR1 is MNHEY, CDR2 SVGAGI. V dropped 6 bases and J dropped 4 bases, with 13 bases sitting between them. The CDR3 runs to 14 residues. The CDR3 coding sequence is TGTGCCAGCAGAGTAAGCGACCAATACAATGAGCAGTTCTTC. Translating gives CASRVSDQYNEQFF.

The rearrangement joins TRBV5-4 to TRBJ2-7; TRBD2 agrees at 8 bases. The V and J ends lost 3 bases and 5 bases, in that order; junction bases with no gene match: 13. The CDR3 covers 16 residues. Germline-derived CDR1 and CDR2 are SGHNT and YYREEE (reference sequence). The CDR3 DNA reads TGTGCCAGCAGCTCTCCGGGTTCGCGGGAGGCGAACGAGCAGTACTTC. As protein: CASSSPGSREANEQYF.

This clone was seen just once. This chain joins TRBV10-3 and TRBJ1-2, with 9 bases fitting TRBD1. Unmatched junction bases numbered 2, after V lost 5 bases and J lost 4 bases. Germline CDR1 reads ENHRY; CDR2 reads SYGVKD. The CDR3 runs 13 residues. The chain's CDR3 is CAISPGQGYGYTF. The CDR3 DNA sequence: TGTGCCATCAGTCCGGGACAGGGCTATGGCTACACCTTC.

This sequence joins TRBV18 and TRBJ2-7; 10 positions match TRBD1. CDR1 and CDR2 (germline): KGHSH, LQKENI. J lost 4 bases, V lost 0 bases, and 3 bases had no gene match. The CDR3 is 15 residues long. The CDR3 DNA reads TGTGCCAGCTCACCACCCGACAGGGGGCCTTACGAGCAGTACTTC. As protein: CASSPPDRGPYEQYF.

The sample holds a few counts of this clone. The V and J genes are TRBV27 and TRBJ1-5, with 8 bases lining up with TRBD1. Germline loops: CDR1 MNHEY, CDR2 SMNVEV (reference sequence). Trimming cost V 5 bases and J 5 bases; bases outside gene matches: 2. The CDR3 is 13 residues long. Here the CDR3 reads CASSADRDQPQHF. DNA of the CDR3: TGTGCCAGCAGTGCGGACAGGGATCAGCCCCAGCATTTT.

The V and J genes are TRBV4-1 and TRBJ2-7; D uncertain. V was pared by 0 bases and J by 6 bases, with 9 bases between. Germline V CDR1 and CDR2: MGHRA, YSYEKL. The CDR3 loop spans 13 amino acids. The CDR3: CASSQEVGSEQYF. In nucleotides, the CDR3 is TGCGCCAGCAGCCAAGAAGTGGGATCCGAGCAGTACTTC.

The CDR3 bases are TGTGCCAGCTCACCACTCAGCGGAGTAAACCCTGAGACCCAGTACTTC. Its translation: CASSPLSGVNPETQYF. This rearrangement joins TRBV18 to TRBJ2-5; D possibly corresponds to TRBD2 (5 bases). From germline, CDR1 is KGHSH and CDR2 LQKENI. V was trimmed by 1 base and J by 5 bases, leaving 17 bases between them. This CDR3 is built from 16 residues.

The chain employs TRBV11-2 and TRBJ1-2; 8 bases agree with TRBD1. V lost 5 bases to trimming and J lost 0 bases; unmatched junction nucleotides: 8. CDR1 and CDR2 from the germline V gene are SGHAT and FQNNGV. The CDR3 consists of 16 residues. The CDR3, as DNA: TGTGCCAGCAGCGCAGGGGGCTCAGGAGCTAACTATGGCTACACCTTC. Translated: CASSAGGSGANYGYTF.

This clone was seen a few times. The chain recombines TRBV29-1 with TRBJ1-2, with D maybe TRBD1 (6 bases). The CDR3 consists of 13 residues. V was pared by 4 bases and J by 4 bases, with 13 bases between. Germline V CDR1 and CDR2: SQVTM, ANQGSEA. The CDR3 nucleotides are TGCAGCGTTGGAGGTCAGGGGATCTATGGCTACACCTTC. Residues: CSVGGQGIYGYTF.

This rearrangement joins TRBV5-4 to TRBJ1-1, with 10 bases aligning to TRBD1. CDR3 length: 15 amino acids. Trimming took 4 bases from V and 4 from J; bases not matched to a gene: 7. Germline assignment: CDR1 SGHNT and CDR2 YYREEE (reference sequence). CDR3 in DNA: TGTGCCAGCAGCCTACCCGGGACAGGGGTCACTGAAGCTTTCTTT. Its protein is CASSLPGTGVTEAFF.

This clone has just one count. The chain employs TRBV7-3 and TRBJ2-1, with 11 bases identical to TRBD2. V shed 3 bases and J 0 bases; nucleotides not matched to a gene: 1. The CDR3 length is 16 residues. The germline gives CDR1 SGHTA, CDR2 FQGTGA. CDR3 protein: CASSFTSGGSYNEQFF. The CDR3 nucleotides are TGTGCCAGCAGCTTTACTAGCGGGGGCTCCTACAATGAGCAGTTCTTC.

This clone was seen more than once but under ten times. This sequence joins TRBV28 and TRBJ2-1; weak D call: TRBD1 (5 bases). Looked up from germline, CDR1 is MDHEN and CDR2 is SYDVKM. The CDR3 contains 14 residues. The V end lost 2 bases, the J end lost 6 bases, and 11 bases lay between the germline ends. The CDR3 DNA reads as TGTGCCAGCAGTTTAGGGCAGGGATCCAATGAGCAGTTCTTC. It specifies CASSLGQGSNEQFF.

The rearrangement uses TRBV28 and TRBJ2-1; 9 bases match TRBD2. With 7 bases clipped from V and 7 bases from J, the junction kept 17 bases outside the gene matches. There are 17 residues in the CDR3. Germline values: CDR1 MDHEN, CDR2 SYDVKM. DNA for the CDR3: TGTGCCAGCACCCCACCCGGGGGCGGGAGGGCCTGGAATGAGCAGTTCTTC. The encoded protein is CASTPPGGGRAWNEQFF.

The chain links TRBV30 to TRBJ2-1, with D uncertain. V gave up 3 bases and J gave up 6 bases, with 6 bases separating them. In germline, CDR1 is GTSNPN, CDR2 SVGIG (reference sequence). The CDR3 loop spans 11 amino acids. The chain's CDR3 is CAWSTSNEQFF. The CDR3 DNA is TGTGCCTGGAGCACCTCCAATGAGCAGTTCTTC.

The chain uses TRBV5-1 and TRBJ2-1; D is unresolved. The V and J ends lost 2 bases and 0 bases respectively, with 12 bases between them. Germline-derived CDR1 and CDR2 are SGHRS and YFSETQ. There are 16 residues in the CDR3. For the CDR3, the DNA is TGCGCCAGCAGCTTTGAGGCTCCCAGCTCCTACAATGAGCAGTTCTTC. Its translation is CASSFEAPSSYNEQFF.

This clone was found a few times. The chain recombines TRBV29-1 with TRBJ1-1; D is undetermined. CDR3 size: 13 residues. V was cut by 6 bases and J by 4 bases, with 15 bases left in between. Germline CDR1 and CDR2: SQVTM and ANQGSEA. In DNA form, the CDR3 reads TGCAGCGTCGAGTCTCAGGTGGGCACTGAAGCTTTCTTT. It specifies CSVESQVGTEAFF.

The chain joins TRBV28 to TRBJ2-1, with 8 bases lining up with TRBD2. V lost 1 base and J lost 4; bases outside the gene matches: 0. The germline V gene has CDR1 MDHEN and CDR2 SYDVKM. This CDR3 is 14 amino acids long. Written as DNA, the CDR3 is TGTGCCAGCAGTTTATTAGCGGGGTACAATGAGCAGTTCTTC. Translated, it gives CASSLLAGYNEQFF.

CDR3 residues: CASSYGADQQFF. CDR3 bases: TGTGCCAGCAGTTATGGAGCGGATCAGCAGTTCTTC. The chain joins TRBV6-5 to TRBJ2-1, with a tentative D call TRBD2 (5 bases). Germline-derived CDR1 and CDR2 are MNHEY and SVGAGI. The CDR3 extends over 12 amino acids. V was trimmed by 3 bases and J by 11 bases, leaving 11 bases between them.

This chain joins TRBV4-1 and TRBJ1-2; TRBD1 matches at 7 bases. Per germline, CDR1 MGHRA and CDR2 YSYEKL. The CDR3 sequence is 16 residues long. With 1 base clipped from V and 0 bases from J, the junction kept 5 bases outside the gene matches. The CDR3 loop reads CASSQAPGQSNYGYTF. In DNA form, the CDR3 reads TGCGCCAGCAGCCAAGCTCCGGGACAGTCTAACTATGGCTACACCTTC.

This clone occurred a few times. The chain links TRBV4-1 to TRBJ2-7; 8 bases line up with TRBD1. The CDR3 contains 16 residues. Germline V gene data show CDR1 as MGHRA and CDR2 as YSYEKL. The J segment lost 5 bases and the V segment lost 0 bases, leaving 9 bases of the junction unmatched. The CDR3 region is CASSQDRRQGTHEQYF. As DNA, the CDR3 is TGCGCCAGCAGCCAAGATCGGCGACAGGGGACCCACGAGCAGTACTTC.

The chain combines TRBV29-1 with TRBJ2-7; the match to TRBD1 covers 7 bases. Germline CDR1 reads SQVTM; CDR2 reads ANQGSEA. V trimming: 0 bases; J trimming: 6 bases; junction bases outside the gene matches: 5. This CDR3 comprises 13 residues. The CDR3 nucleotides are TGCAGCGTTGAAGATAAGACAGGGTCCGAGCAGTACTTC. Translating it yields CSVEDKTGSEQYF.

V usage is TRBV7-2 and J usage is TRBJ1-1; 8 nucleotides align to TRBD1. Germline lookup yields CDR1 SGHTA and CDR2 FQGNSA. V dropped 5 bases and J dropped 4; count of bases not matched to a gene: 9. This CDR3 region has 15 residues. The CDR3 is CASSPRQGFSTEAFF. CDR3 bases: TGTGCCAGCAGCCCTAGACAGGGGTTTAGCACTGAAGCTTTCTTT. The whole variable domain, remainder taken from reference TRBV7-2 and TRBJ1-1, is GAGVSQSPSNKVTEKGKDVELRCDPISGHTALYWYRQSLGQGLEFLIYFQGNSAPDKSGLPSDRFSAERTGGSVSTLTIQRTQQEDSAVYLCASSPRQGFSTEAFFGQGTRLTVV.

This clone was seen more than once but under ten times. The J gene is TRBJ2-4, the V gene TRBV6-6; D call uncertain. The V end was cut by 5 bases, the J end by 9 bases, with 8 bases between. Germline V gene lookup returns CDR1 MNHNY and CDR2 SVGAGI (reference sequence). This CDR3 has 11 residues. Written as DNA, the CDR3 is TGTGCCAGCAGTAGTAGGGCCATTCAGTACTTC. It encodes CASSSRAIQYF.

This clone came up a few times. The gene calls are TRBV28 and TRBJ2-2; 15 nucleotides match TRBD2. V lost 4 bases to trimming and J lost 5 bases; unmatched junction nucleotides: 11. Per the germline V gene, CDR1 is MDHEN and CDR2 is SYDVKM. The CDR3 loop spans 19 amino acids. The CDR3 sequence is CASSSRTSGRALGTGELFF. The CDR3 nucleotides are TGTGCCAGCAGTTCCCGGACTAGCGGGAGGGCTCTGGGTACCGGGGAGCTGTTTTTT.

This clone has more than one count but fewer than ten. The V gene is TRBV5-1, the J gene TRBJ2-1, with 15 positions matching TRBD2. The junction had 4 bases not matched to a gene; V was cut back by 2 bases and J by 7 bases. This CDR3 region has 16 residues. CDR1 SGHRS and CDR2 YFSETQ come from the germline V gene. The CDR3 reads CASSLRTSGRGNEQFF. CDR3 bases: TGCGCCAGCAGCTTACGGACTAGCGGGAGGGGAAATGAGCAGTTCTTC.

Only a few counts were recorded for this clone. The chain links TRBV7-3 to TRBJ2-1; D remains ambiguous. V lost 0 bases and J lost 0, with 6 bases in between. The CDR3 consists of 15 residues. The germline gives CDR1 SGHTA, CDR2 FQGTGA. As DNA, the CDR3 is TGTGCCAGCAGCTTAACGGACCTCTCCTACAATGAGCAGTTCTTC. Translating it yields CASSLTDLSYNEQFF.

The chain couples TRBV6-5 to TRBJ2-7, with D perhaps TRBD2 (6 bases). Germline CDR1 reads MNHEY; CDR2 reads SVGAGI. Between the trimmed V and J ends, which lost 6 bases and 3 bases, there was a span of 18 bases. This CDR3 is 15 amino acids long. The CDR3 bases are TGTGCCAGCAGCCGCACCGGGACTGACCTCTACGAGCAGTACTTC. As protein: CASSRTGTDLYEQYF.

Worth noting for this clone: One junction end disagrees with the germline gene, perhaps due to a read error. The rearrangement uses TRBV7-2 and TRBJ2-3, with TRBD2 matching over 11 bases. From germline, CDR1 is SGHTA and CDR2 FQGNSA. CDR3 size: 16 residues. CDR3 in DNA: TGTGCCAGCAGTTTAGCGGGAGGGCACGGCACAGATACGCAGTATTTT. Translated: CASSLAGGHGTDTQYF.

In its sample, this clone was seen a few times. The rearrangement uses TRBV6-5 and TRBJ2-7; D perhaps matches TRBD2 (5 bases). The V end lost 4 bases, the J end lost 4 bases, and 14 bases lay between the germline ends. This CDR3 comprises 14 residues. From germline, CDR1 is MNHEY and CDR2 SVGAGI. The CDR3 sequence is CASSSPRGKYEQYF. DNA of the CDR3: TGTGCCAGCAGTTCCCCTCGAGGGAAGTACGAGCAGTACTTC.

Note on this clone: Other nucleotide sequences in the sample specify the same CDR3. The chain is built from TRBV2 and TRBJ2-7; D gene uncertain. CDR3 length: 10 residues. The V end was cut by 6 bases, the J end by 6 bases, with 6 bases between. Germline V CDR1 and CDR2: SNHLY, FYNNEI. CDR3 protein: CASSGGEQYF. The CDR3 DNA is TGTGCCAGCAGCGGCGGCGAGCAGTACTTC.